This T cell receptor beta chain was sequenced for a study of blood T cell repertoires in COVID-19. Study context: Researchers got acute and convalescent COVID-19 samples from the United States, Italy and Spain.

Assay: immunoSEQ multiplex PCR; the TCRdb copy retains only in-frame clones and omits some. Here the sample spans some 180,000 clones, 79% being singletons. The TCR was taken from an older woman in a cohort exposed to, infected with or recovered from COVID-19 (not recorded which). The sample was PBMCs or T cells enriched from blood (not recorded which).

CDR3 DNA sequence: TGTGCCAGCAGCTTAGCGCACCCAGGGCAGGGTGAAGCTTTCTTT. Translating it yields CASSLAHPGQGEAFF. The chain recombines TRBV7-8 with TRBJ1-1, with TRBD1 as a possible D gene (5 bases). V was trimmed by 0 bases and J by 7 bases, leaving 15 bases between them. Germline V lookup: CDR1 SGHVS, CDR2 FQNEAQ. This CDR3 spans 15 amino acids.